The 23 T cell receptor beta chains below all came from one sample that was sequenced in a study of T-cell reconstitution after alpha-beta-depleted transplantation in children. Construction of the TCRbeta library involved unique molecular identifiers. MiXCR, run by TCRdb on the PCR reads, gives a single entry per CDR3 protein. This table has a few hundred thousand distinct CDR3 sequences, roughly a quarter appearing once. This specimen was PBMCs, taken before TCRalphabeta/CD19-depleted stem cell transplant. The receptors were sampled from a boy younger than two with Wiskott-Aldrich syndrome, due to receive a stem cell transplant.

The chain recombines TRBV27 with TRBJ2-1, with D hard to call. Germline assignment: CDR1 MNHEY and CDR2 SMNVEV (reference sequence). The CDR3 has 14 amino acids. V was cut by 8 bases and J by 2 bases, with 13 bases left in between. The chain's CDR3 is CASGFSDPYNEQFF. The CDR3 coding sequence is TGTGCCAGCGGCTTCAGCGATCCCTACAATGAGCAGTTCTTC.

The CDR3 nucleotides are TGTGCCAGCAGTAACGGGCCCACAAGGAATGAGCAGTTCTTC. Translated: CASSNGPTRNEQFF. The chain uses TRBV7-3 and TRBJ2-1; D call uncertain. Looked up from germline, CDR1 is SGHTA and CDR2 is FQGTGA. The CDR3 loop spans 14 amino acids. Trimming cost V 6 bases and J 7 bases, with 16 bases left between them.

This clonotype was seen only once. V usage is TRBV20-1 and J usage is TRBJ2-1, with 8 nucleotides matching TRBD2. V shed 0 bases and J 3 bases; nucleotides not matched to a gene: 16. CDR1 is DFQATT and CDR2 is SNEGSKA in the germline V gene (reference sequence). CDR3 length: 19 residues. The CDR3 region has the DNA TGCAGTGCTAGAGATGACGGGAGGGTAGCCAAGACATACTACAATGAGCAGTTCTTC. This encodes CSARDDGRVAKTYYNEQFF.

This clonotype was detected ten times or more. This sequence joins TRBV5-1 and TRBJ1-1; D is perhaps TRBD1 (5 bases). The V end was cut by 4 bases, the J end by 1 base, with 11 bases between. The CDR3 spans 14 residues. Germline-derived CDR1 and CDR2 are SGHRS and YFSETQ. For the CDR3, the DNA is TGCGCCAGCAGCCGCGGGACGGGGAACACTGAAGCTTTCTTT. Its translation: CASSRGTGNTEAFF.

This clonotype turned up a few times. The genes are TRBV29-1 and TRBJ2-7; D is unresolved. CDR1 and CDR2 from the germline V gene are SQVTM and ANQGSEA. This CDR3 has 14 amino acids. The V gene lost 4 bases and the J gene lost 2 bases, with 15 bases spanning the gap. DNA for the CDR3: TGCAGCGTTGGTCCCCGACAAGGTGCCTACGAGCAGTACTTC. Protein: CSVGPRQGAYEQYF.

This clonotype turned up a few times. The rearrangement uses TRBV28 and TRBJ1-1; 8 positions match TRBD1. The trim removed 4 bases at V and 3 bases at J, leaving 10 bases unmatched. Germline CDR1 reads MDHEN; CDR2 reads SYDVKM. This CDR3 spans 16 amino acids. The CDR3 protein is CASSSLTGDGDTEAFF. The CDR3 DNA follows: TGTGCCAGCAGTTCCCTGACAGGGGACGGGGACACTGAAGCTTTCTTT.

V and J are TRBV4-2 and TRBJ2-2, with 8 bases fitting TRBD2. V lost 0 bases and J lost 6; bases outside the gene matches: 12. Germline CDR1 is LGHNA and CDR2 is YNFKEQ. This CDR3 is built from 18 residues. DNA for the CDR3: TGTGCCAGCAGCCAAGACCCGGTGCGAGTAGCGGGGTCCGGGGAGCTGTTTTTT. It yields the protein CASSQDPVRVAGSGELFF.

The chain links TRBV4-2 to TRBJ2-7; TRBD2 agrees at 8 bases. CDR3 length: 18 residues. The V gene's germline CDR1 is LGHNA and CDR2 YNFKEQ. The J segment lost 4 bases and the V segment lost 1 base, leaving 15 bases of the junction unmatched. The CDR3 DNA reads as TGTGCCAGCAGCCAAGCTTTTAGCGGGACTCTTGGGGCTTACGAGCAGTACTTC. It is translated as CASSQAFSGTLGAYEQYF.

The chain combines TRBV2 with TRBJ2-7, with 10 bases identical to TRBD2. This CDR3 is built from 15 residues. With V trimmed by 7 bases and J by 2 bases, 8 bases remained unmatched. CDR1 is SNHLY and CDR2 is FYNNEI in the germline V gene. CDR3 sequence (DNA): TGTGCCAGCAAAGAGAGGACTAGCGGAACCTACGAGCAGTACTTC. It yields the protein CASKERTSGTYEQYF.

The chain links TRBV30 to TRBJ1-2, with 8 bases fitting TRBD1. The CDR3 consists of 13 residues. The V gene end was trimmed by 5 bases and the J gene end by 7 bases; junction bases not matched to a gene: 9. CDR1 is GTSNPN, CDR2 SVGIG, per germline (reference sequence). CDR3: CAWDGQGGGGYTF. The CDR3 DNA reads TGTGCCTGGGACGGACAGGGCGGGGGTGGCTACACCTTC. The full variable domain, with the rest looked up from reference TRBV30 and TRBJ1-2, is SQTIHQWPATLVQPVGSPLSLECTVEGTSNPNLYWYRQAAGRGLQLLFYSVGIGQISSEVPQNLSASRPQDRQFILSSKKLLLSDSGFYLCAWDGQGGGGYTFGSGTRLTVV.

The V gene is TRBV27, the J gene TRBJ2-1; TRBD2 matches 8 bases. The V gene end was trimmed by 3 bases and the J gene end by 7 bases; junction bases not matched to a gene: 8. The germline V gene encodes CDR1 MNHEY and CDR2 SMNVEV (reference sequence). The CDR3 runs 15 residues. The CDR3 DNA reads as TGTGCCAGCAGTTTGGCGACTAGCGTCATAAATGAGCAGTTCTTC. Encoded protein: CASSLATSVINEQFF.

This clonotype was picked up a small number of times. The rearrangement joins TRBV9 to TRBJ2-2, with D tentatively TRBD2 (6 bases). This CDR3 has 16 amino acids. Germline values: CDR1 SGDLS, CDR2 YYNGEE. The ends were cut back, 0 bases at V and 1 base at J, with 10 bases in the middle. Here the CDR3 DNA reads TGTGCCAGCAGCGTAGCTCTGCGGGGGAACACCGGGGAGCTGTTTTTT. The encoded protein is CASSVALRGNTGELFF.

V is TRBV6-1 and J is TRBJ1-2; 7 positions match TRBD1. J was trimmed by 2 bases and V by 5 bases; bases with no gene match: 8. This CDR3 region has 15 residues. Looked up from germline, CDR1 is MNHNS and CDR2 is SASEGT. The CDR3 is CASSNPGQLNYGYTF. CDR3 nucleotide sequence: TGTGCCAGCAGTAATCCGGGACAGTTGAACTATGGCTACACCTTC.

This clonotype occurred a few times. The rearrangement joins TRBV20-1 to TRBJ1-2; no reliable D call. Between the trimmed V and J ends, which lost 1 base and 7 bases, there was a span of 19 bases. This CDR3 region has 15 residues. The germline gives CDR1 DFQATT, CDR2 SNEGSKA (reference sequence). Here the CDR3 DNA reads TGCAGTGCTAGAGTCTTCAAGGGTTGGATCTTTGGCTACACCTTC. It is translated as CSARVFKGWIFGYTF.

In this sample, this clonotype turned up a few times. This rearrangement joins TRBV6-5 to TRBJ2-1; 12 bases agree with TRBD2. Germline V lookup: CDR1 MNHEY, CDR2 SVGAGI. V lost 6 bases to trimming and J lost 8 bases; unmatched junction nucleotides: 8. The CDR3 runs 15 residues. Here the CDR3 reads CASRLTSGRRDEQFF. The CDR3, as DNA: TGTGCCAGCAGATTGACTAGCGGGAGAAGAGATGAGCAGTTCTTC.

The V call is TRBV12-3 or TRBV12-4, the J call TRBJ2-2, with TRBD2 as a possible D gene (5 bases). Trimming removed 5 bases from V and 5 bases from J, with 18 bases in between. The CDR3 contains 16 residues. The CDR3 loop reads CASSPTNTGKTGELFF. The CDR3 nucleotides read TGTGCCAGCAGTCCCACGAATACGGGGAAGACCGGGGAGCTGTTTTTT.

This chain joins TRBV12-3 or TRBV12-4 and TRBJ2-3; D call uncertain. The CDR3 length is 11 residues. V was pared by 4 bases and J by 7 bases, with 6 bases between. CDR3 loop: CASSYTNTQYF. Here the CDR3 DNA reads TGTGCCAGCAGTTATACTAATACGCAGTATTTT.

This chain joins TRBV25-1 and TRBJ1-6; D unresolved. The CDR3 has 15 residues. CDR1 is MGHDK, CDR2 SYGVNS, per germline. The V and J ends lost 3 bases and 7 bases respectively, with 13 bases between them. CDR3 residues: CASSDPGIANSPLHF. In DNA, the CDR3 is TGTGCCAGCAGTGACCCCGGGATAGCCAATTCACCCCTCCACTTT.

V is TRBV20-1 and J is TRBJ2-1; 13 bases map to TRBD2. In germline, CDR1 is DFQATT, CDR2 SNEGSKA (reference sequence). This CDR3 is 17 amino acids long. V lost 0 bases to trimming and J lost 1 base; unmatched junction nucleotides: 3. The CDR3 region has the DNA TGCAGTGCTAGAGATTCGGGACTAGCGGGATCCTACAATGAGCAGTTCTTC. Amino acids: CSARDSGLAGSYNEQFF.

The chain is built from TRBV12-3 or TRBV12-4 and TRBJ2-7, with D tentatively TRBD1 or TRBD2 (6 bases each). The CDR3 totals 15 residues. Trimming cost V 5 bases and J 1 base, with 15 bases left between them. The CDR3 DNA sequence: TGTGCCAGCAGTGGAGGGGGGACTGTTTCCTACGAGCAGTACTTC. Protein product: CASSGGGTVSYEQYF.

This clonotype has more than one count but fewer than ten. CDR3 in DNA: TGCGCCAGCAGTTCTCAGGGGATAGAGACCCAGTACTTC. Protein sequence: CASSSQGIETQYF. This chain joins TRBV5-1 and TRBJ2-5; D perhaps matches TRBD1 (6 bases). The CDR3 has 13 amino acids. Germline V CDR1 and CDR2: SGHRS, YFSETQ. Trimming pared 5 bases from V and 4 bases from J, leaving 12 bases between. Full variable domain (rest looked up from reference TRBV5-1 and TRBJ2-5): KAGVTQTPRYLIKTRGQQVTLSCSPISGHRSVSWYQQTPGQGLQFLFEYFSETQRNKGNFPGRFSGRQFSNSRSEMNVSTLELGDSALYLCASSSQGIETQYFGPGTRLLVL.

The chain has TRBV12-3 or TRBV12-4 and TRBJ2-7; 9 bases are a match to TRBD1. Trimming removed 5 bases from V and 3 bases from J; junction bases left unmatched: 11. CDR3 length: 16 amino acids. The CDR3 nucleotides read TGTGCCAGCAGTCCCAGCCCGGGACAGGGTCTCTACGAGCAGTACTTC. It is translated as CASSPSPGQGLYEQYF.

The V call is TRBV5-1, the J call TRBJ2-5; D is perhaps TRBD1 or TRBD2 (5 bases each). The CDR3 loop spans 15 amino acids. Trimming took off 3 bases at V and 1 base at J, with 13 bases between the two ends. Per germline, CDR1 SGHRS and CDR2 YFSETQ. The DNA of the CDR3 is TGCGCCAGCAGCTGGCGGATTGGGGGCCAAGAGACCCAGTACTTC. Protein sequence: CASSWRIGGQETQYF.